This is a list of T cell receptor beta chains from one sample in a study of regulatory T cells in long-lasting Graves disease. Using its own MiXCR run on the multiplex PCR reads, TCRdb lists one record per CDR3 protein. The data hold under 800,000 distinct CDR3 sequences, with about 15% observed a single time. These data also formed part of another study, on T cells in Graves' hyperthyroidism and ophthalmopathy.

Sequencing used peripheral blood mononuclear cells (PBMCs), obtained at new diagnosis, from a patient treated with antithyroid drugs. Receptor source: a woman between 25 and 40 years old with Graves disease. The CDR3 runs from the conserved cysteine through the conserved F or W. D genes are given only for firm matches. Clone sizes are given selectively: once, few, many, or a class where the clone is expanded.

V gene,J gene,D gene,clone size,CDR3 DNA,CDR3 protein
TRBV27,TRBJ2-7,TRBD2,few,TGTGCCAGCACCGAGCTAGCGGGAGGTGAGCAGTACTTC,CASTELAGGEQYF
TRBV9,TRBJ2-5,TRBD2,few,TGTGCCAGCAGCGTAGCACTGGGACTACAAGAGACCCAGTACTTC,CASSVALGLQETQYF
TRBV5-1,TRBJ2-1,.,few,TGCGCCAGCAGCTTGGCTTCAGGGGTAGGAGATGAGCAGTTCTTC,CASSLASGVGDEQFF
TRBV28,TRBJ1-2,.,.,TGTGCCAGCCAACGGGGCACCAAACCCCCTAACTATGGCTACACCTTC,CASQRGTKPPNYGYTF
TRBV24-1,TRBJ2-3,TRBD2,.,TGTGCCACCAGTGATCCAACAAGGACTAGCGGGAGTCGAAGTCCCACAGATACGCAGTATTTT,CATSDPTRTSGSRSPTDTQYF
TRBV12-3/TRBV12-4,TRBJ2-3,.,many,TGTGCCAGCGGGGAAAGCCCAGATACGCAGTATTTT,CASGESPDTQYF
TRBV7-2,TRBJ2-2,.,few,TGTGCCAGCAGCTTTAGCCTATTGACCAGTTTCACCGGGGAGCTGTTTTTT,CASSFSLLTSFTGELFF
TRBV20-1,TRBJ2-1,.,many,TGCAGTGCGTCGGGACTTAATAACAATGAGCAGTTCTTC,CSASGLNNNEQFF
TRBV5-1,TRBJ2-1,.,many,TGCGCCAGCAGCTTGGAGCCGGGACAAGATGCGCAGTTCTTC,CASSLEPGQDAQFF
TRBV7-8,TRBJ2-3,.,many,TGTGCCAGCAGCTCGGCGGGGCTGGAAGATACGCAGTATTTT,CASSSAGLEDTQYF
TRBV7-2,TRBJ2-5,.,many,TGTGCCAGCAGCATCGCGGGTGAGACCCAGTACTTC,CASSIAGETQYF
TRBV20-1,TRBJ1-3,TRBD1,many,TGCAGTGCTAGAGATTCGGACAGGGGCTCTGGAAACACCATATATTTT,CSARDSDRGSGNTIYF
TRBV28,TRBJ2-7,.,many,TGTGCCAGCAGTTCCGTAGACAGACCCTACGAGCAGTACTTC,CASSSVDRPYEQYF
TRBV30,TRBJ1-5,.,.,TGTGCCTGGAGTCAAAAACCGGATCAGCCCCAGCATTTT,CAWSQKPDQPQHF
TRBV10-1,TRBJ2-3,.,.,TGCGCCAGCAGCCACCAACGCTTCGCGTACCCTAGCACAGATACGCAGTATTTT,CASSHQRFAYPSTDTQYF
TRBV24-1,TRBJ2-7,.,few,TGTGCCACCAGTGAATCGGGACGTGCCTCCTACGAGCAGTACTTC,CATSESGRASYEQYF
TRBV12-3/TRBV12-4,TRBJ2-1,.,few,TGTGCCAGCAGTTTCGGGGGCCGGTATGAGCAGTTCTTC,CASSFGGRYEQFF
TRBV12-5,TRBJ1-1,.,many,TGTGCTAGTGGCCAGACTGGGACATACACTGAAGCTTTCTTT,CASGQTGTYTEAFF
TRBV10-1,TRBJ2-3,TRBD2,many,TGCGCCAGCAGTGGGCCCAGACTAGCGGGAGGCCGGGAGGATACGCAGTATTTT,CASSGPRLAGGREDTQYF
TRBV5-1,TRBJ1-1,.,many,TGCGCCAGCAGCTTGGACGTGGGGTTGATGAGCGCTGAAGCTTTCTTT,CASSLDVGLMSAEAFF